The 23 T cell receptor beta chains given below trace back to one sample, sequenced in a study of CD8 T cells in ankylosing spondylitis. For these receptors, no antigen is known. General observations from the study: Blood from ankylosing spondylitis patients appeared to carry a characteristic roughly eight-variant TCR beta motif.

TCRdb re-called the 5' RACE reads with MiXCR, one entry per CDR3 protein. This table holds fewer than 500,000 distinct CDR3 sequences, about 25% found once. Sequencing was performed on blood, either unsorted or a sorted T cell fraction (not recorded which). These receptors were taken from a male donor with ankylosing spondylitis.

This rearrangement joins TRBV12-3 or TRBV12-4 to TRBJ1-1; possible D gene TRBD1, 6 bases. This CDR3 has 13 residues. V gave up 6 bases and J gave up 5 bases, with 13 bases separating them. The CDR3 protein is CASSPGAGTEAFF. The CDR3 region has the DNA TGTGCCAGCAGCCCAGGGGCGGGTACTGAAGCTTTCTTT.

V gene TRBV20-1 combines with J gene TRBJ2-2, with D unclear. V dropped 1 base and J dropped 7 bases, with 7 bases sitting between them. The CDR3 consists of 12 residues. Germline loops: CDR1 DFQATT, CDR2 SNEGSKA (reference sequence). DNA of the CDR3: TGCAGTGCTAGAGTGGATAGCGGGGAGCTGTTTTTT. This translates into CSARVDSGELFF.

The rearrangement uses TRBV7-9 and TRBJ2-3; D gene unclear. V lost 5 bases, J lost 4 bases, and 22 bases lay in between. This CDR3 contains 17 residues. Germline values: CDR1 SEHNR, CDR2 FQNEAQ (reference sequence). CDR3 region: CASSPGRPRLGSDTQYF. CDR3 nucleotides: TGTGCCAGCAGCCCCGGGCGGCCCCGATTGGGCTCAGATACGCAGTATTTT.

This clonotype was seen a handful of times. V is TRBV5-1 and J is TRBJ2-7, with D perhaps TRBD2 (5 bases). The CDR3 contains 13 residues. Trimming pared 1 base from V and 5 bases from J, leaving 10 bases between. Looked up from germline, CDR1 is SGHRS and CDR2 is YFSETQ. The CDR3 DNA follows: TGCGCCAGCAGCTTGCTAGGACTGAACGAGCAGTACGTC. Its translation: CASSLLGLNEQYV.

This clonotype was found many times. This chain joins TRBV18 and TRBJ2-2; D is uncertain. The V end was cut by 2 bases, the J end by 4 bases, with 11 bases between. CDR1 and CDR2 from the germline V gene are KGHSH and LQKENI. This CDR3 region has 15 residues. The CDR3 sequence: CASSPRTATTGELFF. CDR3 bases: TGTGCCAGCTCACCAAGAACAGCCACCACCGGGGAGCTGTTTTTT.

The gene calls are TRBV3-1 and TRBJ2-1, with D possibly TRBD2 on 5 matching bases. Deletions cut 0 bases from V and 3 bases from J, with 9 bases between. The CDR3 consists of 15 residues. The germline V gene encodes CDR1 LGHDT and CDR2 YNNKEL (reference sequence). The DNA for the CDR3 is TGTGCCAGCAGCCAAGAACCGGGATACTACAATGAGCAGTTCTTC. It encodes CASSQEPGYYNEQFF.

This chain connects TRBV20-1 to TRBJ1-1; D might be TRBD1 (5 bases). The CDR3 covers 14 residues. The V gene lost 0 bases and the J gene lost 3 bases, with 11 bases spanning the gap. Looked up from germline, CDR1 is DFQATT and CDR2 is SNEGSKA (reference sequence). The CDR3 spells CSARDTGGDTEAFF. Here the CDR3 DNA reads TGCAGTGCTAGAGATACGGGGGGGGACACTGAAGCTTTCTTT.

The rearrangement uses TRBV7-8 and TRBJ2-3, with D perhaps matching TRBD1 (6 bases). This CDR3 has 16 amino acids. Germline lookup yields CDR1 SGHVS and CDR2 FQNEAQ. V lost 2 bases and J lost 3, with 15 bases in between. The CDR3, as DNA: TGTGCCAGCAGCTTAAGAGGGGGAGCTGGAACAGATACGCAGTATTTT. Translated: CASSLRGGAGTDTQYF.

CDR3 sequence reads: CSARSAREGYNEQFF. CDR3 DNA sequence: TGCAGTGCTAGATCGGCGCGGGAGGGCTACAATGAGCAGTTCTTC. The chain links TRBV20-1 to TRBJ2-1, with 9 nucleotides matching TRBD2. Germline V CDR1 and CDR2: DFQATT, SNEGSKA (reference sequence). There are 15 residues in the CDR3. The trim removed 2 bases at V and 3 bases at J, leaving 5 bases unmatched.

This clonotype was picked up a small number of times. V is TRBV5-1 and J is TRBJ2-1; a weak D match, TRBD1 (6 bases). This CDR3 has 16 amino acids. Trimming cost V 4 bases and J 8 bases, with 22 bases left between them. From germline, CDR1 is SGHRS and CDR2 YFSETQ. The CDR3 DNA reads TGCGCCAGCAGCCCGGGACCATCAATGAAGGGGGATGAGCAGTTCTTC. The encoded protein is CASSPGPSMKGDEQFF.

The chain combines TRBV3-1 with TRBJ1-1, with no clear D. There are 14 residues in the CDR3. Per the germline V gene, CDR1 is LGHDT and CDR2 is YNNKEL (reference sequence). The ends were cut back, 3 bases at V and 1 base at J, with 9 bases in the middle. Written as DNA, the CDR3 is TGTGCCAGCAGCCATAAAGGGAGGAACACTGAAGCTTTCTTT. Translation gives CASSHKGRNTEAFF.

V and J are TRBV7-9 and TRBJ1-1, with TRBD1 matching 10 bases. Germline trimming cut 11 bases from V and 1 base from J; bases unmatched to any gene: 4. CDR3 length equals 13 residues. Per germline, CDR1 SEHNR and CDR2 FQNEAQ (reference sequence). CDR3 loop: CAGDRGRNTEAFF. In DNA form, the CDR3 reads TGTGCCGGGGACAGGGGCCGGAACACTGAAGCTTTCTTT. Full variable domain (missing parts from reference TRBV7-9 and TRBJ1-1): DTGVSQNPRHKITKRGQNVTFRCDPISEHNRLYWYRQTLGQGPEFLTYFQNEAQLEKSRLLSDRFSAERPKGSFSTLEIQRTEQGDSAMYLCAGDRGRNTEAFFGQGTRLTVV.

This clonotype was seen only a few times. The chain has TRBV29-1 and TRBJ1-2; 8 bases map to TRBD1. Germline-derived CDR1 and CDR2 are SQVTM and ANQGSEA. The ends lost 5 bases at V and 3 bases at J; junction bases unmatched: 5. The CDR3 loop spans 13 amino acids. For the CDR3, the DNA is TGCAGCGTTCGACAGGGGCCCTACTATGGCTACACCTTC. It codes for CSVRQGPYYGYTF.

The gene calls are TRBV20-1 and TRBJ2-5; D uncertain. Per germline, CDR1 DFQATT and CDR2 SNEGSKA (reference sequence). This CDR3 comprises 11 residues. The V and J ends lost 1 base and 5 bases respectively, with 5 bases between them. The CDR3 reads CSARVRETQYF. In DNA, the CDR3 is TGCAGTGCTAGAGTCAGGGAGACCCAGTACTTC.

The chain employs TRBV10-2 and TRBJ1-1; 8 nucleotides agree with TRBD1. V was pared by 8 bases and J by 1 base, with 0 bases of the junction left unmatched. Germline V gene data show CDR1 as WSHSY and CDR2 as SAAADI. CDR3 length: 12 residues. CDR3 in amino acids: CASGTGNTEAFF. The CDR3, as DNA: TGCGCCAGCGGGACAGGGAACACTGAAGCTTTCTTT.

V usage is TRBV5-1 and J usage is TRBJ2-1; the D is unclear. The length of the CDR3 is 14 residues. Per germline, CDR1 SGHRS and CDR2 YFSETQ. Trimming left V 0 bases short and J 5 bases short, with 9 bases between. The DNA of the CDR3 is TGCGCCAGCAGCTTGGGCCACCCTAACAATGAGCAGTTCTTC. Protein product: CASSLGHPNNEQFF.

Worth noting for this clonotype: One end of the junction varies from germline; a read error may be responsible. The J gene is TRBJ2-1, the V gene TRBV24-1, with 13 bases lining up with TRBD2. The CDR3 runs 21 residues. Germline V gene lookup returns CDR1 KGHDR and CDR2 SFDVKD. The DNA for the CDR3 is TGTGGCACCAGTGATCTCCCCGCCGGGACTAGCGGGACCCGCTCCTACAATGAGCAGTTCTTC. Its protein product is CGTSDLPAGTSGTRSYNEQFF.

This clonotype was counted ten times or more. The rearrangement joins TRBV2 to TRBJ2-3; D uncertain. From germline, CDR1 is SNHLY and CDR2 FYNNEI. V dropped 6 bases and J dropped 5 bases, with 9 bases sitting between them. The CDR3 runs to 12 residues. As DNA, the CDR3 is TGTGCCAGCAGAACGACGGGAGATACGCAGTATTTT. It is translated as CASRTTGDTQYF.

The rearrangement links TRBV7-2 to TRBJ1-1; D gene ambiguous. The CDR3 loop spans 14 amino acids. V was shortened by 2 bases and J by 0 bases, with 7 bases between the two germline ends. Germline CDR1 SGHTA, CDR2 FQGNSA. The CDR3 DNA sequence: TGTGCCAGCAGCTTATGGGAAATGAACACTGAAGCTTTCTTT. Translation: CASSLWEMNTEAFF.

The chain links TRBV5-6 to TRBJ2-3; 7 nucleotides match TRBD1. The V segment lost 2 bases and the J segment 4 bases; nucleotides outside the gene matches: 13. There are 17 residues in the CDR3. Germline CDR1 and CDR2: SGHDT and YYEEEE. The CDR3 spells CASSLRDNPGGADTQYF. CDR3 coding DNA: TGTGCCAGCAGCTTAAGGGACAATCCAGGGGGAGCAGATACGCAGTATTTT.

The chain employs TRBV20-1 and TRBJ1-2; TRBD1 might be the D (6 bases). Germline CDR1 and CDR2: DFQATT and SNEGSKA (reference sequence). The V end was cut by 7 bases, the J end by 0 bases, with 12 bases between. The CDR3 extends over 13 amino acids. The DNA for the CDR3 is TGCAGTGGCGGGGGGGCAGCTAACTATGGCTACACCTTC. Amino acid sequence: CSGGGAANYGYTF.

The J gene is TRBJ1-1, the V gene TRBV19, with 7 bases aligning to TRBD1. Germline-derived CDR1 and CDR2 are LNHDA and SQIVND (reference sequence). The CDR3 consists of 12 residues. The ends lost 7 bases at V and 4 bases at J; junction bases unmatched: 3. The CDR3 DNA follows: TGTGCCAGTACTGACAGGGTCACTGAAGCTTTCTTT. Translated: CASTDRVTEAFF.

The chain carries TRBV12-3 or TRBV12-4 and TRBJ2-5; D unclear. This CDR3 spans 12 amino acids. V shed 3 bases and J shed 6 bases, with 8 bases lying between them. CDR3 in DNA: TGTGCCAGCAGTTTGGGGTTTCAGACCCAGTACTTC. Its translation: CASSLGFQTQYF.